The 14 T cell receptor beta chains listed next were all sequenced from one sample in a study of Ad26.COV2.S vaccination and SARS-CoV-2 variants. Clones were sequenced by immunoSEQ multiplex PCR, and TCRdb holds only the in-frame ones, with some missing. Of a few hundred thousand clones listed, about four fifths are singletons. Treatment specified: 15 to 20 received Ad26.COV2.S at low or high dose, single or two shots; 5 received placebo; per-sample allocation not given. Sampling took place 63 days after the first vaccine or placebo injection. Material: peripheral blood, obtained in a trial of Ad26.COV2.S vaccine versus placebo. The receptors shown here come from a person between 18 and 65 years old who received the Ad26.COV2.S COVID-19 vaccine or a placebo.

The CDR3 loop reads CASHPLAASYNEQFF. CDR3 coding DNA: TGTGCCAGCCACCCTCTAGCGGCCTCCTACAATGAGCAGTTCTTC. The chain recombines TRBV28 with TRBJ2-1; 7 bases fit TRBD2. The germline CDR1 and CDR2 sequences are MDHEN and SYDVKM. This CDR3 has 15 amino acids. The ends lost 8 bases at V and 0 bases at J; junction bases unmatched: 7. The full variable domain, its missing parts supplied by reference TRBV28 and TRBJ2-1, is DVKVTQSSRYLVKRTGEKVFLECVQDMDHENMFWYRQDPGLGLRLIYFSYDVKMKEKGDIPEGYSVSREKKERFSLILESASTNQTSMYLCASHPLAASYNEQFFGPGTRLTVL.

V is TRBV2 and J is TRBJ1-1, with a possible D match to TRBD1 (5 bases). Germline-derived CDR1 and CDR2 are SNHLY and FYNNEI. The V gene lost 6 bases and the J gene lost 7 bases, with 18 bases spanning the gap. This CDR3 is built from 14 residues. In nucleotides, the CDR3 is TGTGCCAGCAGCGACACTGGGGGTCCCGATGAAGCTTTCTTT. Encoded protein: CASSDTGGPDEAFF.

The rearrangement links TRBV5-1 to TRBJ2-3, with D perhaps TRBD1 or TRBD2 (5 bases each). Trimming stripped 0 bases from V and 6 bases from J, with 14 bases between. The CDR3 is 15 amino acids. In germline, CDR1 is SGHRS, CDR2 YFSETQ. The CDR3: CASSLAGFSGDTQYF. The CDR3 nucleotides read TGCGCCAGCAGCTTGGCAGGGTTTTCGGGGGATACGCAGTATTTT.

CDR3 sequence reads: CATSDTAPNTEAFF. The DNA of the CDR3 is TGTGCCACCAGTGATACAGCACCGAACACTGAAGCTTTCTTT. V usage is TRBV24-1 and J usage is TRBJ1-1; D gene unclear. V was clipped by 3 bases and J by 1 base, with 8 bases between them. Germline CDR1 and CDR2: KGHDR and SFDVKD. The CDR3 has 14 residues.

CDR3 DNA sequence: TGCGCCAGCAGCAAGACAGGGTCGTACAATGAGCAGTTCTTC. Its translation is CASSKTGSYNEQFF. V and J are TRBV5-1 and TRBJ2-1; 7 nucleotides align to TRBD1. CDR1 and CDR2 (germline): SGHRS, YFSETQ. CDR3 length: 14 residues. The V gene end was trimmed by 4 bases and the J gene end by 4 bases; junction bases not matched to a gene: 5.

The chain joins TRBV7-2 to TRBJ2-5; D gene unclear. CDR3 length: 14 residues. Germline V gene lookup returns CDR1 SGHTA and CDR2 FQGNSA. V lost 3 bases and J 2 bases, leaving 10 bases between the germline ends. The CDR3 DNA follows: TGTGCCAGCAGCTTGTGGGCTAGACAAGAGACCCAGTACTTC. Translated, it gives CASSLWARQETQYF.

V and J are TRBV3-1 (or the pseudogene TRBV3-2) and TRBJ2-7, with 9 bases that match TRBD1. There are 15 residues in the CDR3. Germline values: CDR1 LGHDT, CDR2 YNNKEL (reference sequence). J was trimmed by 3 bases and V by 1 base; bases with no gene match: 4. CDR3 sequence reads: CASSQGTGALYEQYF. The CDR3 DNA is TGTGCCAGCAGCCAAGGGACAGGGGCCCTCTACGAGCAGTACTTC.

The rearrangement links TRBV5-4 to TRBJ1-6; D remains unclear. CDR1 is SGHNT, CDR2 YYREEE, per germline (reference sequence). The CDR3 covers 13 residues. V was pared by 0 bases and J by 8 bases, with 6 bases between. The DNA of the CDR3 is TGTGCCAGCAGCTTGGTTGTGGATTCACCCCTCCACTTT. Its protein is CASSLVVDSPLHF.

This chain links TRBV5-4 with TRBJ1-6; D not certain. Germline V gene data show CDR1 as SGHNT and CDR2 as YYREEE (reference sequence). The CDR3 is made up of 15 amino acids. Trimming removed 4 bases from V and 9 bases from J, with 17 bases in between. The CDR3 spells CASSPGQRAGSPLHF. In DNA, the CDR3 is TGTGCCAGCAGCCCCGGTCAGCGGGCGGGTTCACCCCTCCACTTT.

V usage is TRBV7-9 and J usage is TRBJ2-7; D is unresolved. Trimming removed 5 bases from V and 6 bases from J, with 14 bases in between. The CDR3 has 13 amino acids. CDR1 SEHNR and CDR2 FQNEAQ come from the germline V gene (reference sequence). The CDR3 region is CASSLGTAREQYF. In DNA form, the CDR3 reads TGTGCCAGCAGCCTCGGCACAGCTCGCGAGCAGTACTTC. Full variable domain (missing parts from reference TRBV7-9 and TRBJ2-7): DTGVSQNPRHKITKRGQNVTFRCDPISEHNRLYWYRQTLGQGPEFLTYFQNEAQLEKSRLLSDRFSAERPKGSFSTLEIQRTEQGDSAMYLCASSLGTAREQYFGPGTRLTVT.

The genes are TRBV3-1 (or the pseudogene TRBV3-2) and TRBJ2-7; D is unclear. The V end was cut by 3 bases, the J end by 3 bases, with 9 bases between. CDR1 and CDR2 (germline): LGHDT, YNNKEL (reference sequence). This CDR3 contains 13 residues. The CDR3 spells CASSHLSDYEQYF. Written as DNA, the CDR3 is TGTGCCAGCAGCCACTTGTCGGACTACGAGCAGTACTTC.

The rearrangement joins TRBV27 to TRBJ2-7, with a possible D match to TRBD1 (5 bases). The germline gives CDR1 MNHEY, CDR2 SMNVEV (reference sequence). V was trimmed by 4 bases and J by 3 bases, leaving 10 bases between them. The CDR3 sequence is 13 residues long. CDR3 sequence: CASSWGRLYEQYF. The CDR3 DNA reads TGTGCCAGCAGTTGGGGCAGACTCTACGAGCAGTACTTC.

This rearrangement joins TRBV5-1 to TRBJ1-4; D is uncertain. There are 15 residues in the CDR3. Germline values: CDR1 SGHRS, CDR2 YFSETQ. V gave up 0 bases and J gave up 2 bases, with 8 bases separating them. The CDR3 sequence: CASSLVGRTNEKLFF. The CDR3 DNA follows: TGCGCCAGCAGCTTGGTCGGGCGGACTAATGAAAAACTGTTTTTT.

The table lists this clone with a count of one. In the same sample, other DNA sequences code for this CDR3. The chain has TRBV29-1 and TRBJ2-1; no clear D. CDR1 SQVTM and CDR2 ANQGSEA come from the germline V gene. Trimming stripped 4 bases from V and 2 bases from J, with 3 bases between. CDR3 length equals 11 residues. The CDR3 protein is CSVVAYNEQFF. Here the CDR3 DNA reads TGCAGCGTTGTCGCCTACAATGAGCAGTTCTTC.